This T cell receptor (beta chain) was sequenced for a study of cytomegalovirus exposure and HLA in healthy donors listed by TCRdb under 2017. Study-level background: According to an earlier analysis of a few hundred of the donors, about 179 million T cells yielded 90 million to 130 million unique TCR beta sequences and approximately 300 Gb of sequence data. The study was designed to test whether signatures of past pathogen exposure could be identified by cataloging public T cell receptors. The later analysis used no new phenotypic data to find candidate immune exposures, relying instead on TCR beta sequences and their occurrence across donors. A few DR-DQ haplotypes were handled as single units for association and clustering because linkage in the cohort was strong. Donor age, sex, ethnicity and CMV serostatus were compiled alongside the repertoire data. Every repertoire in the discovery cohort had been generated on one and the same sequencing platform. In addition to the first cohort of around 670 subjects, a separate validation cohort of 120 different subjects was used. To predict cytomegalovirus infection status, the study combined high-throughput TCR immunosequencing, statistical association of individual TCRs with disease status, and machine learning. Of the approximately 400 genotyped donors, 80% to 90% were placed in the genetic ancestry cluster associated with self-reported Caucasian donors. The study profiled the T cell repertoires of fewer than 850 subjects by immunosequencing and related them to cytomegalovirus serostatus. A later genetic analysis used genome-wide SNP genotypes for about 55% of the 666 donors, treating that subset as a discovery cohort. An early release that covered several hundred HLA-typed donors contained about 300 gigabases of sequencing data and approximately 85 million unique TCR sequences. HLA typing included class I and class II loci at four-digit resolution. Typing coverage differed by locus: A, B, C, DRB1 and DQB1 were typed in roughly 620-630 donors, DQA1 in 500 to 550, DPA1 in around 600, and DPB1 in about 450. An earlier analysis of 587 of the donors used high-throughput TCR beta sequencing to judge whether each TCR beta V gene segment behaved as functional or pseudogenic. Among over 350 genotyped donors of the cohort, an average of about 240,000 unique TCR beta nucleotide sequences were sequenced per donor, about a sixth of them non-productive. In a later analysis, previously published TCR beta repertoires from several hundred donors were re-analyzed and high-resolution HLA genotyping was added so that TCR occurrence patterns could be studied. The study at large found these results: A later analysis found that most CMV-associated TCR beta chains appeared HLA-restricted, with HLA associations seemingly driven largely by CMV exposure. The classifier was reported to diagnose cytomegalovirus status with high specificity and sensitivity in both the original cohort and the validation cohort. Compared with equally common non-associated chains, HLA-associated TCR beta chains in a later analysis were more clonally expanded and had lower generation probabilities. A later analysis reported that several top co-occurrence clusters appeared linked to parvovirus B19, influenza, CMV and Epstein-Barr virus. The study listed approximately 150 TCR beta chains as associated with cytomegalovirus. Immune exposure information for the cohort was limited to CMV serostatus. Presence/absence analyses assumed roughly uniform sequencing depth across donors, an assumption that may not hold. Correlated functional status among segregating V segments might be attributable to linkage disequilibrium, but an unknown experimental factor could not be ruled out. Because some donors lacked HLA typing at each locus, the association tests relied only on the typed subset. Assigning TCR associations to individual alleles was difficult when HLA alleles, especially DR and DQ, strongly co-occurred. The authors suggested that the approach could potentially be extended to other disease states and immunological phenotypes. A later analysis associated 15,000 or so TCR beta sequences with specific HLA alleles at a false discovery rate of 0.05. A few of the identified cytomegalovirus-associated TCR beta chains were confirmed in vitro to be specific for cytomegalovirus antigens. In a later genetic analysis, fewer N-insertions in productive TCRs were reported among donors in an Asian-associated ancestry cluster than the roughly 670-donor mean. Only TCR beta chains were sequenced in this cohort, and the absence of alpha or paired-chain data limited detectable features. A further reported finding was that TCR beta sequences accurately predicted the HLA-A and HLA-B alleles for most subjects in the first cohort. In an earlier analysis of over 550 of the donors, most TCR beta V segments were observed in productive rearrangements about 87% or about 30% of the time, broadly matching IMGT annotations. A later analysis found that TCR association rates varied across HLA loci, with DRB1 alleles showing the most associated TCRs and HLA-C alleles the fewest. Some IMGT-functional V segments, including TRBV6-2 and TRBV6-3, could not be distinguished by the 87-base-pair reads and were therefore excluded. A cluster of highly shared sequence variants was judged likely to be a technical artifact of the sequencing pipeline. The earlier analysis of some 560 of the donors excluded 15 to 20 rarely observed V segments, including chromosome 9 orphons, because counts were too low. In a later genetic analysis, a missense DCLRE1C variant was associated with V-gene and J-gene trimming of TCR beta chains, and the association was replicated in an independent cohort. Most TCR sequences were observed very rarely across donors, whereas some public TCRs were present in many individuals.

The cohort comprised 550 to 700 healthy bone marrow donors. At the time of sampling, every cohort member was nominally healthy, though immune exposures that went unrecorded were likely present. The donor tested CMV seronegative and was one of the 352 seronegative cohort members. Every donor gave a peripheral blood sample, and the peripheral blood mononuclear cells from that sample were used for TCR beta sequencing. Genomic DNA was extracted from the blood cell samples with the Qiagen DNeasy Blood Extraction Kit. For this clone: The clone's antigen remains unknown. The input lacks base qualities; no much larger clone sits a single base away.

The CDR3 goes from the cysteine to the phenylalanine over 11 residues. CDR3 DNA is the only sequence kept; it has 33 bases, read in frame from the first base. V drops 8 bases and J drops 4 bases, leaving 6 bases in between. Taken from the germline V gene, the CDR1 and CDR2 loops are MNHNS and SASEGT. The receptor library was made with the immunoSEQ multiplex PCR assay. A mixture of 60 forward primers for TCR Vbeta segments and 13 reverse primers for TCR Jbeta segments was used in the multiplex PCR. A multiplex PCR assay on genomic DNA amplified the CDR3 region of rearranged TCR beta genes. The Illumina HiSeq System was used to sequence the amplified TCR beta libraries as 87-base-pair reads. In the original analysis: Across the roughly 700 repertoires, a later analysis counted tens of millions of unique TCR beta chains, around 10 million of which were shared by at least two donors. Raw reads were error-corrected and collapsed into unique sequences by a nearest-neighbor algorithm in which closely related sequences were merged to remove PCR and sequencing errors. V, D and J gene segments were assigned by aligning CDR3 sequences to IMGT reference sequences. For a sequence to be retained, a match of at least six nucleotides was required to both a V gene segment and a J gene segment. A rearrangement counted as productive if the CDR3 had no stop codons and remained in frame with V and J, and every other rearrangement counted as non-productive. Following IMGT convention, CDR3 was defined as the stretch from the second conserved V-encoded cysteine to the conserved J-encoded phenylalanine. Sequences without an unambiguous match to a single V gene segment were excluded from the earlier analysis of 587 of the donors. An earlier analysis of 450 to 650 of the donors called V segments functional above 56.7% productive rearrangements and segregating when the between-donor standard deviation exceeded 5%. A statistical classification framework was built for diagnosing cytomegalovirus status from the catalog of TCR beta chain sequences. In a later analysis, TCR nucleotide sequences were compared against IMGT/GENE-DB human TR gene sequences so that V and J genes could be assigned. Using the TCRdist pipeline, a later analysis assigned CDR3 sequences along with most-parsimonious VDJ recombination scenarios. A later analysis defined each TCR beta chain by its CDR3 amino acid sequence plus V-gene family, and excluded reads lacking a unique V-gene family. As a way to deal with suspected cross-contamination and a sequencing artifact, a later analysis dropped roughly 620 nucleotide sequences that were highly shared and had low generation probability. For each public chain, a later analysis derived a clonal expansion index from normalized ranks of inferred template counts within each repertoire. In a later analysis, generation probabilities were computed using a VDJ recombination model fitted to out-of-frame rearrangements, and the results were checked against IGoR. In a later analysis, TCR-TCR, TCR-HLA and TCR-CMV co-occurrence was scored with hypergeometric tests, and a repertoire-size bias correction was applied to TCR pairs. A later analysis estimated false discovery rates by permuting HLA or CMV assignments 20 times. In a later analysis, co-occurring TCRs were grouped with DBSCAN, and TCRdist sequence similarity was added when clustering was performed within HLA-allele-positive subsets. Repertoires with fewer than 30,000 or more than 120,000 public chains were left out of co-occurrence clustering, as were about five repertoires with anomalous nucleotide sharing. TCRdb holds this immuneACCESS table with in-frame rearrangements only. Some clones are missing; in checked studies, unresolved V genes explain under half, and the rest has no known cause. From that table come the V and J calls and clone size; the DNA was used to work out D and trimming. This sample holds about 110,000 clones; about 76% were observed only once. The biggest ten clones account for roughly 8% of the sample.

The sequence was obtained from a man aged 35 to 55 in good health and CMV-seronegative. The sequencing input was PBMCs. The sequence joins TRBV6-1 to TRBJ1-5, with the identity of the D gene unclear. The CDR3 protein sequence reads: CASADNQPQHF. The base sequence is TGTGCCAGCGCGGATAATCAGCCCCAGCATTTT.